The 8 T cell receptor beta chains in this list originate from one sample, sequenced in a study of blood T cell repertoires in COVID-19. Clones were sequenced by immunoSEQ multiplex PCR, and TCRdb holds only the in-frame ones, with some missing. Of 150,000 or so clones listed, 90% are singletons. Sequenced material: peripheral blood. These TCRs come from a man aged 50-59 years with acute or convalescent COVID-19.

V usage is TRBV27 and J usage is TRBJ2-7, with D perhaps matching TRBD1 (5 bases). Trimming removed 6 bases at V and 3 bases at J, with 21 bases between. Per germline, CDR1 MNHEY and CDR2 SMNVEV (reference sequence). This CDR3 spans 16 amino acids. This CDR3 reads CASSPKGSSRLYEQYF. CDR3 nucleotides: TGTGCCAGCAGCCCTAAGGGGTCTAGTCGTCTCTACGAGCAGTACTTC.

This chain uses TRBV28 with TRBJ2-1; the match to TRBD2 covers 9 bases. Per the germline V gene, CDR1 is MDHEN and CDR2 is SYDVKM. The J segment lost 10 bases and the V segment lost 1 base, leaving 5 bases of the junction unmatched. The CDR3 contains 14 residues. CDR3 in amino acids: CASSLLGLAEEQFF. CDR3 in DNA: TGTGCCAGCAGTTTATTGGGACTAGCAGAAGAGCAGTTCTTC.

Written as DNA, the CDR3 is TGTGCCAGCGGCCTGAACACTGAAGCTTTCTTT. It specifies CASGLNTEAFF. The V call is TRBV28, the J call TRBJ1-1, with D unresolved. The CDR3 sequence is 11 residues long. Looked up from germline, CDR1 is MDHEN and CDR2 is SYDVKM. Trimming took off 8 bases at V and 0 bases at J, with 4 bases between the two ends.

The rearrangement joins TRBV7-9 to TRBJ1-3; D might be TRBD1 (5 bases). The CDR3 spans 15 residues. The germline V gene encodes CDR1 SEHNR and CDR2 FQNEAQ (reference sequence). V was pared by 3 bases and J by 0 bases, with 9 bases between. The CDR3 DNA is TGTGCCAGCAGCTTCGACAGCTACTCTGGAAACACCATATATTTT. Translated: CASSFDSYSGNTIYF.

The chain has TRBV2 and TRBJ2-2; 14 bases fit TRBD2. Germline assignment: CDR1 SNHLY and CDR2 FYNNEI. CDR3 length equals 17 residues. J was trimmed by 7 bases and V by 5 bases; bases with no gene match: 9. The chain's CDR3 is CASSLTTSGRGSGELFF. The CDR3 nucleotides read TGTGCCAGCAGTCTAACGACTAGCGGGAGGGGTAGCGGGGAGCTGTTTTTT.

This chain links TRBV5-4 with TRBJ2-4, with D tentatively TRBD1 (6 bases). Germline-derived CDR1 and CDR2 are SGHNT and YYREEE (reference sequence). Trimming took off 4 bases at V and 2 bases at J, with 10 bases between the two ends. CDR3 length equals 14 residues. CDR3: CASSHRDTKNIQYF. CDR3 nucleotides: TGTGCCAGCAGCCACCGGGACACCAAAAACATTCAGTACTTC. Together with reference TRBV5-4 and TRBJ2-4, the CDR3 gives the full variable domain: ETGVTQSPTHLIKTRGQQVTLRCSSQSGHNTVSWYQQALGQGPQFIFQYYREEENGRGNFPPRFSGLQFPNYSSELNVNALELDDSALYLCASSHRDTKNIQYFGAGTRLSVL.

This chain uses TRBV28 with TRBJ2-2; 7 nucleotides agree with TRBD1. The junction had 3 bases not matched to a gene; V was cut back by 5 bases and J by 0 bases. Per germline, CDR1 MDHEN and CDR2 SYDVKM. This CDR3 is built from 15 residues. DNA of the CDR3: TGTGCCAGCAGTAAGGGACAGACGAACACCGGGGAGCTGTTTTTT. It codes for CASSKGQTNTGELFF.

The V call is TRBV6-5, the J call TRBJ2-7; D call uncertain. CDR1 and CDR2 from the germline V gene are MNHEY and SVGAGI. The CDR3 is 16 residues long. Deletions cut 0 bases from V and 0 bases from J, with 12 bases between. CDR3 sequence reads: CASSYSWRLSSYEQYF. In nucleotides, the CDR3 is TGTGCCAGCAGTTACTCCTGGCGGTTGAGCTCCTACGAGCAGTACTTC.